This T cell receptor (beta chain) emerged from a study of blood T cell repertoires in COVID-19. The germline V gene has CDR1 MNHEY and CDR2 SVGEGT. CDR3 length: 14 amino acids. V shed 3 bases, J shed 2 bases, and the junction held 4 bases outside the gene matches. This clone was counted once. Source study methods: Amplification of reference gene primers provided the estimated nucleated cell counts. Repertoires were generated with immunoSEQ multiplex PCR, while TCRdb's copy carries only in-frame clones and drops some. The D gene and trimming were derived from the DNA, and the V and J assignments and clone size from that table. The data show 150,000 to 200,000 clones, roughly 83% seen once.

The chain joins TRBV6-2 or TRBV6-3 to TRBJ2-7; TRBD1 aligns across 7 bases. The receptor was derived from an elderly woman with active or convalescent COVID-19. The sample was peripheral blood. The CDR3, as DNA: TGTGCCAGCAGTTATGGCAGGGGGACCTACGAGCAGTACTTC. Protein product: CASSYGRGTYEQYF.